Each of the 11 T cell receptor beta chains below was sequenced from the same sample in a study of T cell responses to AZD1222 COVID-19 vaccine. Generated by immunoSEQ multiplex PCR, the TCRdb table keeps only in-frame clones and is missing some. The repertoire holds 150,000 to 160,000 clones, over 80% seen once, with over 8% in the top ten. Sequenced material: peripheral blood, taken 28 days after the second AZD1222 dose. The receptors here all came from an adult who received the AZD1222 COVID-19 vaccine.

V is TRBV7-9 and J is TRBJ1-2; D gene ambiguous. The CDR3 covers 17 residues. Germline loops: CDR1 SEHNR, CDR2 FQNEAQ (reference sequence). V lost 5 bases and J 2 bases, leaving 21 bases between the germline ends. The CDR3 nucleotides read TGTGCCAGCAGCCGAAATATAAAAGCTCAGGAGAACTATGGCTACACCTTC. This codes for CASSRNIKAQENYGYTF. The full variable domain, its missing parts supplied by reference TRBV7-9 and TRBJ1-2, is DTGVSQNPRHKITKRGQNVTFRCDPISEHNRLYWYRQTLGQGPEFLTYFQNEAQLEKSRLLSDRFSAERPKGSFSTLEIQRTEQGDSAMYLCASSRNIKAQENYGYTFGSGTRLTVV.

In nucleotides, the CDR3 is TGTGCCAGCAGCTTGGAAGGGGATGCCAGCCCGGCCTACGAGCAGTACTTC. It is translated as CASSLEGDASPAYEQYF. The chain employs TRBV5-4 and TRBJ2-7; D possibly corresponds to TRBD1 (5 bases). The ends were cut back, 0 bases at V and 2 bases at J, with 18 bases in the middle. Germline CDR1 SGHNT, CDR2 YYREEE (reference sequence). This CDR3 spans 17 amino acids.

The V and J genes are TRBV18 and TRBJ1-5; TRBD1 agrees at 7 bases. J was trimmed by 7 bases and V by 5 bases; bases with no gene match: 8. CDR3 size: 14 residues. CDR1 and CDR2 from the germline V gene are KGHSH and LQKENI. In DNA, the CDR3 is TGTGCCAGCTCAGAAGACAGGGACCGCCAGCCCCAGCATTTT. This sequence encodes CASSEDRDRQPQHF.

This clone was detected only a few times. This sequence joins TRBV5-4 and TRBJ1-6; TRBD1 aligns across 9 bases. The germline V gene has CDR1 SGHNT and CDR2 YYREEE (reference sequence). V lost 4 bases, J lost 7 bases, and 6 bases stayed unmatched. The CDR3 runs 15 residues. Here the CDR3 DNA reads TGTGCCAGCAGCGAGCGGACAGGGGTCAATTCACCCCTCCACTTT. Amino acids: CASSERTGVNSPLHF.

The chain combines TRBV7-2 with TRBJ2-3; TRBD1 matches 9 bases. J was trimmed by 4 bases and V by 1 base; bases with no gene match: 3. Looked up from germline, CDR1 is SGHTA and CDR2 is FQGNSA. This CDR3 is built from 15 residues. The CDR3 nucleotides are TGTGCCAGCAGCTTAGATGGGACAGGGTCAGATACGCAGTATTTT. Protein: CASSLDGTGSDTQYF.

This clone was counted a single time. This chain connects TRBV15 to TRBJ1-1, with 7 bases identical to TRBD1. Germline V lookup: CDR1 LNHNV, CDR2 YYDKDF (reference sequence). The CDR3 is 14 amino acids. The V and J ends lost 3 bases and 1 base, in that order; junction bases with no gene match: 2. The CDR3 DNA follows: TGTGCCACCAGCAGGGGGGACAGGAACACTGAAGCTTTCTTT. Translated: CATSRGDRNTEAFF.

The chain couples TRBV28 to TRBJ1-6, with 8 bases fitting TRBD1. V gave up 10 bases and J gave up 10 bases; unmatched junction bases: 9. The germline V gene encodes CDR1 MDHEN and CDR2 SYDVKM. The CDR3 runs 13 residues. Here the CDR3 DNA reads TGTGCCACCATTCCCACAGGGGGGTCACCCCTCCACTTT. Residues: CATIPTGGSPLHF.

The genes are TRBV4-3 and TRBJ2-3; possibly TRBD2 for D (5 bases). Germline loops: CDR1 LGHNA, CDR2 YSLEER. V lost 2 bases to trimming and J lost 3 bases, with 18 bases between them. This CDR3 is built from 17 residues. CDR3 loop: CASSQQWTGRGTDTQYF. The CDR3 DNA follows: TGCGCCAGCAGCCAACAATGGACTGGGAGAGGGACAGATACGCAGTATTTT.

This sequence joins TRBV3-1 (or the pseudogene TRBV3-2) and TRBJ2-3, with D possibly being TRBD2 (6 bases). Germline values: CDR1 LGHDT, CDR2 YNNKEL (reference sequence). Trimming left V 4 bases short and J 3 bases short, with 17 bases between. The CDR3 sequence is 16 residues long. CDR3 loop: CASSPEDSGLTDTQYF. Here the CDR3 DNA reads TGTGCCAGCAGCCCTGAAGATAGCGGCCTTACAGATACGCAGTATTTT.

Here the CDR3 reads CAWRQGFQETQYF. As DNA, the CDR3 is TGTGCCTGGAGGCAGGGGTTTCAAGAGACCCAGTACTTC. The chain has TRBV30 and TRBJ2-5; D might be TRBD1 (6 bases). Trimming pared 3 bases from V and 2 bases from J, leaving 10 bases between. Germline V gives CDR1 GTSNPN, CDR2 SVGIG (reference sequence). This CDR3 is 13 amino acids long.

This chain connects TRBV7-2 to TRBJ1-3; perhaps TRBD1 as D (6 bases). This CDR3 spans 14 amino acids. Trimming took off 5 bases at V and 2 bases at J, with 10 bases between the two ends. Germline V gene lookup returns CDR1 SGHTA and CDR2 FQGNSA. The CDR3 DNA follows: TGTGCCAGCAGCCACCGGACAGCTGGAAACACCATATATTTT. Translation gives CASSHRTAGNTIYF.